A selection of T cell receptor beta chains follows, all from one sample in a study of blood T cell repertoires in COVID-19. Data came from immunoSEQ multiplex PCR; TCRdb stores just in-frame clones and leaves some out. The sample shows 250,000 to 300,000 clones, approximately 90% of them seen only once. Sequencing was done on a sample of PBMCs or T cells enriched from blood (not recorded which). Source of these receptors: a man between 40 and 49 years old who had recovered from COVID-19. The CDR3 runs from the conserved cysteine through the conserved F or W. Fields, in order: clone size, J gene, D gene, V gene, CDR3 DNA, CDR3 protein. The D gene is left open where the match is weak. Not all rows give a size; the values are once, few, many and, for expanded clones, a class.

size: .
J: TRBJ2-3
D: .
V: TRBV7-6
DNA: TGTGCCAGCAGCCTCGGTACGATTAGCACAGATACGCAGTATTTT
CDR3: CASSLGTISTDTQYF

size: .
J: TRBJ2-6
D: .
V: TRBV18
DNA: TGTGCCAGCTCACAGCAATCTGGGGCCAACGTCCTGACTTTC
CDR3: CASSQQSGANVLTF

size: .
J: TRBJ1-2
D: TRBD1
V: TRBV29-1
DNA: TGCAGCGTTGGACAGGGGGGTAATGGCTACACCTTC
CDR3: CSVGQGGNGYTF

size: .
J: TRBJ2-7
D: .
V: TRBV28
DNA: TGTGCCAGCAGCCCAACCCCGACAGCTACCTACGAGCAGTACTTC
CDR3: CASSPTPTATYEQYF

size: once
J: TRBJ2-1
D: TRBD1
V: TRBV30
DNA: TGTGCCCTGGGGGGTCGGACAGGGACGTATGAGCAGTTCTTC
CDR3: CALGGRTGTYEQFF

size: .
J: TRBJ2-5
D: TRBD2
V: TRBV7-9
DNA: TGTGCCAGCAGGGGACTAGCGGGAGGAGGGCTGTTTCGGGAGACCCAGTACTTC
CDR3: CASRGLAGGGLFRETQYF

size: .
J: TRBJ1-1
D: .
V: TRBV19
DNA: TGTGCCAGTAGTTTAGGGAGACTGAACACTGAAGCTTTCTTT
CDR3: CASSLGRLNTEAFF

size: .
J: TRBJ1-4
D: TRBD1
V: TRBV9
DNA: TGTGCCAGCAGCACGGGACAGGGGGCGCGTAATGAAAAACTGTTTTTT
CDR3: CASSTGQGARNEKLFF

size: .
J: TRBJ1-1
D: .
V: TRBV28
DNA: TGTGCCAGCAGTTTTAGTAAAGGGGCGAGCACTGAAGCTTTCTTT
CDR3: CASSFSKGASTEAFF

size: .
J: TRBJ2-7
D: .
V: TRBV3-1/TRBV3-2
DNA: TGTGCCAGCAGCCAAGTCGTACTAGGCTACGAGCAGTACTTC
CDR3: CASSQVVLGYEQYF

size: .
J: TRBJ1-6
D: TRBD1
V: TRBV5-4
DNA: TGTGCCAGCAGCTCCCAAAGCAGGGGGCTGGGGTCACCCCTCCACTTT
CDR3: CASSSQSRGLGSPLHF

size: .
J: TRBJ1-6
D: .
V: TRBV7-8
DNA: TGTGCCAGCAGCTCCGGTTACGCCTATAATTCACCCCTCCACTTT
CDR3: CASSSGYAYNSPLHF

size: .
J: TRBJ2-7
D: TRBD2
V: TRBV7-3
DNA: TGTGCCAGCAGCCGACTAGCGGGGACGCCGAGCGAGCAGTACTTC
CDR3: CASSRLAGTPSEQYF

size: .
J: TRBJ2-2
D: TRBD1
V: TRBV7-8
DNA: TGTGCCAGCAACCCAAGGACAGGAGACACCGGGGAGCTGTTTTTT
CDR3: CASNPRTGDTGELFF

size: .
J: TRBJ1-5
D: .
V: TRBV18
DNA: TGTGCCAGCTCATCAAGCGGAGACAATCAGCCCCAGCATTTT
CDR3: CASSSSGDNQPQHF

size: .
J: TRBJ1-2
D: .
V: TRBV11-3
DNA: TGTGCCAGCAGCTCGGCAGGGCAGGAATATGGCTACACCTTC
CDR3: CASSSAGQEYGYTF

size: .
J: TRBJ2-5
D: .
V: TRBV14
DNA: TGTGCCAGCAGCCAGAGAAGGGGGTCCGGTTCTTCCCAAGAGACCCAGTACTTC
CDR3: CASSQRRGSGSSQETQYF

size: .
J: TRBJ1-5
D: .
V: TRBV7-8
DNA: TGTGCCAGCAGCGTACGGGGGACGGGCAATCAGCCCCAGCATTTT
CDR3: CASSVRGTGNQPQHF

size: once
J: TRBJ2-3
D: TRBD2
V: TRBV15
DNA: TGTGCCACCGGACCGGGACTATCGTTAAATACGCAGTATTTT
CDR3: CATGPGLSLNTQYF

size: .
J: TRBJ1-1
D: .
V: TRBV6-5
DNA: TGTGCCAGCAGTTACTCGACGGGGAACACTGAAGCTTTCTTT
CDR3: CASSYSTGNTEAFF

size: .
J: TRBJ1-3
D: .
V: TRBV30
DNA: TGTGCCTGGAGTGTACAGGGAAACACCATATATTTT
CDR3: CAWSVQGNTIYF

size: .
J: TRBJ1-6
D: TRBD1
V: TRBV27
DNA: TGTGCCAGCAGTTTCACAGGGGGCGATTCACCCCTCCACTTT
CDR3: CASSFTGGDSPLHF

size: .
J: TRBJ1-5
D: .
V: TRBV3-1/TRBV3-2
DNA: TGTGCCAGCAGCCAAGGGGGGGGCTGGGGTAATCAGCCCCAGCATTTT
CDR3: CASSQGGGWGNQPQHF

size: .
J: TRBJ1-2
D: TRBD1
V: TRBV6-5
DNA: TGCGGCTGTCGACAGGGTGTTTCTTATGGCTACACCTTC
CDR3: CGCRQGVSYGYTF

size: once
J: TRBJ2-7
D: TRBD2
V: TRBV5-1
DNA: TGCGCCAGCAGCTTGGACCCGGGGGGGGCTTACGAGCAGTACTTC
CDR3: CASSLDPGGAYEQYF

size: .
J: TRBJ2-3
D: .
V: TRBV11-2
DNA: TGTGCCAGCAGCTTCGTCTTTGCTTTGGACACCCACACAGATACGCAGTATTTT
CDR3: CASSFVFALDTHTDTQYF

size: once
J: TRBJ1-1
D: TRBD1
V: TRBV3-1/TRBV3-2
DNA: TGTGCCAGCGGACAGGGTAGGACTGAAGCTTTCTTT
CDR3: CASGQGRTEAFF

size: .
J: TRBJ1-4
D: TRBD1
V: TRBV6-5
DNA: TGTGCCAGCAGCCTGGACAGGGACCATGAAAAACTGTTTTTT
CDR3: CASSLDRDHEKLFF

size: once
J: TRBJ2-3
D: TRBD2
V: TRBV7-2
DNA: TGTGCCAGCAGCTTCGTAGCGGGAGGAGGCACAGATACGCAGTATTTT
CDR3: CASSFVAGGGTDTQYF

size: few
J: TRBJ2-5
D: .
V: TRBV2
DNA: TGTGCCAGCATGTTTGGGGCAGAGACCCAGTACTTC
CDR3: CASMFGAETQYF

size: once
J: TRBJ1-1
D: .
V: TRBV20-1
DNA: TGCAGTGCTAGTCTCGGGGTGGTCACGAACACTGAAGCTTTCTTT
CDR3: CSASLGVVTNTEAFF

size: once
J: TRBJ2-7
D: .
V: TRBV27
DNA: TGTGCCAGCAGTTTAGAGGACGGGGTTGTGAACGAGCAGTACTTC
CDR3: CASSLEDGVVNEQYF

size: .
J: TRBJ1-1
D: TRBD1
V: TRBV5-4
DNA: TGTGCCAGCAGCCGAGGGGGGACAGGGATCCTGAACACTGAAGCTTTCTTT
CDR3: CASSRGGTGILNTEAFF

size: .
J: TRBJ1-3
D: .
V: TRBV20-1
DNA: TGCAGTGCTAGTCCGGGGGTTTACGGAAACACCATATATTTT
CDR3: CSASPGVYGNTIYF

size: .
J: TRBJ1-1
D: .
V: TRBV6-4
DNA: TGTGCCAGCAGCAATAACGCGGACACTGAAGCTTTCTTT
CDR3: CASSNNADTEAFF

size: .
J: TRBJ1-2
D: TRBD1
V: TRBV19
DNA: TGTGCCAGTACCGTCGACAGGGCACCTAACTATGGCTACACCTTC
CDR3: CASTVDRAPNYGYTF

size: .
J: TRBJ2-7
D: TRBD2
V: TRBV5-1
DNA: TGCGCCAGCAGCACAAGCGGGGGCACCTCCTACGAGCAGTACTTC
CDR3: CASSTSGGTSYEQYF

size: .
J: TRBJ2-2
D: TRBD1
V: TRBV7-3
DNA: TGTGCCAGCAGCTTCGGGACAGGGGAGAACACCGGGGAGCTGTTTTTT
CDR3: CASSFGTGENTGELFF

size: .
J: TRBJ2-7
D: TRBD2
V: TRBV3-1/TRBV3-2
DNA: TGTGCCAGCAGCTTGACTAGCGGGGGGACCTACGAGCAGTACTTC
CDR3: CASSLTSGGTYEQYF

size: .
J: TRBJ2-1
D: TRBD1
V: TRBV25-1
DNA: TGTGCCAGCAGTGAATCACAGGGACAGGGCAATGAGCAGTTCTTC
CDR3: CASSESQGQGNEQFF

size: .
J: TRBJ1-1
D: .
V: TRBV7-3
DNA: TGTGCCAGCAGCTTAGAAATATCAGGAACAGGGAGGGGGACTGAAGCTTTCTTT
CDR3: CASSLEISGTGRGTEAFF

size: .
J: TRBJ1-2
D: TRBD1
V: TRBV6-5
DNA: TGTGCCAGCATAACGCCCGGGACAGGGGCTCAGGGCTACACCTTC
CDR3: CASITPGTGAQGYTF

size: .
J: TRBJ2-1
D: .
V: TRBV6-5
DNA: TGTGCCAGCAGTCCTGACACCTTCTCCTACAATGAGCAGTTCTTC
CDR3: CASSPDTFSYNEQFF

size: once
J: TRBJ2-7
D: TRBD2
V: TRBV7-9
DNA: TGTGCCAGCAGCATAAGGACTAGCGGGAGGGCCATGGACGAGCAGTACTTC
CDR3: CASSIRTSGRAMDEQYF

size: .
J: TRBJ1-5
D: .
V: TRBV10-2
DNA: TGCGCCAGCAGTGAGTCGGGGGGGCGCGGGCAGCCCCAGCATTTT
CDR3: CASSESGGRGQPQHF

size: .
J: TRBJ1-4
D: .
V: TRBV5-1
DNA: TGCGCCAGCAGCTTGGGACGGGGTGAAAAACTGTTTTTT
CDR3: CASSLGRGEKLFF

size: once
J: TRBJ2-5
D: TRBD2
V: TRBV7-2
DNA: TGTGCCAGCAGCTTGACTAGCGGGACGGGGGAGACCCAGTACTTC
CDR3: CASSLTSGTGETQYF

size: .
J: TRBJ2-7
D: .
V: TRBV6-6
DNA: TGTGCCAGCAGATCCAGCTTAGCGATCCTAACCTACGAGCAGTACTTC
CDR3: CASRSSLAILTYEQYF

size: .
J: TRBJ2-7
D: .
V: TRBV5-6
DNA: TGTGCCAGCAGCTTTCTCGGGGGGCATCTAGTCTACGAGCAGTACTTC
CDR3: CASSFLGGHLVYEQYF

size: .
J: TRBJ1-5
D: .
V: TRBV19
DNA: TGTGCCAGTAGTTGGGGCCGGGGGGAATACTATAGCAATCAGCCCCAGCATTTT
CDR3: CASSWGRGEYYSNQPQHF

size: .
J: TRBJ2-5
D: .
V: TRBV2
DNA: TGTGCCAGCAGTGGGGCTCCGCCGGCGGGGTCAGAGACCCAGTACTTC
CDR3: CASSGAPPAGSETQYF

size: .
J: TRBJ1-2
D: .
V: TRBV19
DNA: TGTGCCAGTACCTGGAGGCTGGACTATGGCTACACCTTC
CDR3: CASTWRLDYGYTF